A single TCR beta chain is shown here with its context. Naive-designated CD8 cells lacked CD45RO, were positively enriched for CCR7, and omitted terminally differentiated effector memory CD45RA+ cells. The data derive from a study of shared clonotypes between healthy human individuals. Study in general: Each donor contributed plates that comprised three CD4 naive, three CD4 memory, two CD8 naive and one CD8 memory.

The CDR3 contains 16 residues. V was shortened by 2 bases and J by 3 bases, with 14 bases between the two germline ends. Germline V lookup: CDR1 SNHLY, CDR2 FYNNEI. Assay used: immunoSEQ multiplex PCR; TCRdb lists only in-frame clones, some missing. The table shows some 2,000,000 clones, with about 94% occurring only once. Sequenced sample: naive CD8+ T cells sorted from blood. The sequence was collected from a man younger than 35 in good health. This chain joins TRBV2 and TRBJ1-5; D is uncertain. As DNA, the CDR3 is TGTGCCAGCAGTGAACTGGGGAGAGGGAACAATCAGCCCCAGCATTTT. This encodes CASSELGRGNNQPQHF.